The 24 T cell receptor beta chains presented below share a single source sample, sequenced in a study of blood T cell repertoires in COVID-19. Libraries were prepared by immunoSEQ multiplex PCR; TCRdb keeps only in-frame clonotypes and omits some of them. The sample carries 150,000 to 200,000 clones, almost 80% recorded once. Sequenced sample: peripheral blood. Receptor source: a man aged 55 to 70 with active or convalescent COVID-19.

CDR3 protein: CASSLSLAKNIQYF. The CDR3 region has the DNA TGCGCCAGCAGCTTGTCACTAGCCAAAAACATTCAGTACTTC. The chain links TRBV5-1 to TRBJ2-4; D unresolved. CDR3 size: 14 residues. Per germline, CDR1 SGHRS and CDR2 YFSETQ. V lost 1 base and J lost 0, with 5 bases in between.

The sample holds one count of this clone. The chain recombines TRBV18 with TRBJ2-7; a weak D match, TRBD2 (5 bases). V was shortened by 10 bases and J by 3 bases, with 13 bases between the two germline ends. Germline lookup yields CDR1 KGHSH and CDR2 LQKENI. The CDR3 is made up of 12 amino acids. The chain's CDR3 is CATRGPNYEQYF. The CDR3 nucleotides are TGTGCCACCCGCGGGCCAAACTACGAGCAGTACTTC.

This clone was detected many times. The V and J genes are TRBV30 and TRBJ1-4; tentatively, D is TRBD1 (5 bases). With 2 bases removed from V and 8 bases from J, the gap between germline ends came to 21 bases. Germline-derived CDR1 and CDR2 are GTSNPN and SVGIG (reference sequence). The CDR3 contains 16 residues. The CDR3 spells CAWSPGDRGVEEKLFF. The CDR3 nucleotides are TGTGCCTGGAGTCCGGGGGATCGGGGGGTTGAGGAAAAACTGTTTTTT.

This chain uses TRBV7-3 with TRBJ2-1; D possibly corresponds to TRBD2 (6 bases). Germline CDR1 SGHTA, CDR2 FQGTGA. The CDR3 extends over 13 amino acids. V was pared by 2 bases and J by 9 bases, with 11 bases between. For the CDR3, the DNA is TGTGCCAGCAGCTTATTTGGCGGGGCTGAGCAGTTCTTC. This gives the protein CASSLFGGAEQFF.

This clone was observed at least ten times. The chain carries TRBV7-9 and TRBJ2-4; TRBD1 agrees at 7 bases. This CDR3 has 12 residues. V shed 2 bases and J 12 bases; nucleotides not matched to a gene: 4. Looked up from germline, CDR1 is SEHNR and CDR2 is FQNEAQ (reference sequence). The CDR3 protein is CASSLNEGAQYF. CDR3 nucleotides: TGTGCCAGCAGCTTAAATGAGGGGGCTCAGTACTTC.

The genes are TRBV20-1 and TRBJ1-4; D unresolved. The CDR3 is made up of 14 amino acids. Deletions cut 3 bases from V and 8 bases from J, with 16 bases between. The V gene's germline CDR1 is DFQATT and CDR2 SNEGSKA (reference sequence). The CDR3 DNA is TGCAGTGCTAGTCTGGGGAGTATAGGGGAAAAACTGTTTTTT. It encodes CSASLGSIGEKLFF.

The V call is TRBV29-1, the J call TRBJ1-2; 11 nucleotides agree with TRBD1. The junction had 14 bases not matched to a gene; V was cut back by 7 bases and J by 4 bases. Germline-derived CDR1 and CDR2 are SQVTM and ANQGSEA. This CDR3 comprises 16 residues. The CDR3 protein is CSADSLGTGGTYGYTF. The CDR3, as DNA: TGCAGCGCGGACTCTTTAGGGACAGGGGGTACCTATGGCTACACCTTC.

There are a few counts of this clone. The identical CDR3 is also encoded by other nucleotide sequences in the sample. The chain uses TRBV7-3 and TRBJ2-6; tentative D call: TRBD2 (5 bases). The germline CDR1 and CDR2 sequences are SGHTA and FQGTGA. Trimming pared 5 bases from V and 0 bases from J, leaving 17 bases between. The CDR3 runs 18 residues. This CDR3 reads CASSPGPGKDSGANVLTF. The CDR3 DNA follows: TGTGCCAGCAGCCCCGGGCCGGGAAAGGACTCTGGGGCCAACGTCCTGACTTTC.

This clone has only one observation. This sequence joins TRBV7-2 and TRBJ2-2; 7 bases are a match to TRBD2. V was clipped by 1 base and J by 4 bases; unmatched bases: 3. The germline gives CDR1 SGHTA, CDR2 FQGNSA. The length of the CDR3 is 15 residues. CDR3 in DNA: TGTGCCAGCAGCTTAGACCAGCGGGGCACCGGGGAGCTGTTTTTT. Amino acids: CASSLDQRGTGELFF. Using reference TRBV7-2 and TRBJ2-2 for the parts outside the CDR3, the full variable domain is GAGVSQSPSNKVTEKGKDVELRCDPISGHTALYWYRQSLGQGLEFLIYFQGNSAPDKSGLPSDRFSAERTGGSVSTLTIQRTQQEDSAVYLCASSLDQRGTGELFFGEGSRLTVL.

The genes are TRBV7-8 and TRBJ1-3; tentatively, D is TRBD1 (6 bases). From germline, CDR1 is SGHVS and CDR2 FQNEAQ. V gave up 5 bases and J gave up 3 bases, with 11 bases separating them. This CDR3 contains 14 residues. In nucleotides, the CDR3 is TGTGCCAGCAGCCCAGGGGCCGGTGGAAACACCATATATTTT. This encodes CASSPGAGGNTIYF.

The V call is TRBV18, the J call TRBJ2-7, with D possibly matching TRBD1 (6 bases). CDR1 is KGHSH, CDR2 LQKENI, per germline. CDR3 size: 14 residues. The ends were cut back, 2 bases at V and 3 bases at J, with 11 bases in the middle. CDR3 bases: TGTGCCAGCTCACCAATGGACAGTCACTACGAGCAGTACTTC. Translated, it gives CASSPMDSHYEQYF.

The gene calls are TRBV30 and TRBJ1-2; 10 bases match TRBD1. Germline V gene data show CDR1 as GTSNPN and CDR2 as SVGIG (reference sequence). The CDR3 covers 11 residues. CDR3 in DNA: TGTGCTTTCGGACAGGGGGATGGCTACACCTTC. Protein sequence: CAFGQGDGYTF.

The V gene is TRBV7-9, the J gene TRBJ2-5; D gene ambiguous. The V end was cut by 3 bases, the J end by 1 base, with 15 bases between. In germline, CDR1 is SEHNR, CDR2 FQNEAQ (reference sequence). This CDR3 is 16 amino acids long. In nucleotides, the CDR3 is TGTGCCAGCAGCTTCGACTCGACCGAATCCCAAGAGACCCAGTACTTC. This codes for CASSFDSTESQETQYF.

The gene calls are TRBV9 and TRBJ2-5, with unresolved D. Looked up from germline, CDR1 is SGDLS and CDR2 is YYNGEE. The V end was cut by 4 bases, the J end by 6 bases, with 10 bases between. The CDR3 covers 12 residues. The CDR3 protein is CASSTGLKTQYF. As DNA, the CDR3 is TGTGCCAGCAGCACGGGTTTGAAGACCCAGTACTTC.

DNA of the CDR3: TGTGCCAGCAGCTCCGCGGGAGGTCAGCCCCAGCATTTT. Translating it yields CASSSAGGQPQHF. This chain connects TRBV5-5 to TRBJ1-5; D is unclear. The V and J ends lost 3 bases and 6 bases respectively, with 10 bases between them. Germline assignment: CDR1 SGHKS and CDR2 YYEKEE (reference sequence). The length of the CDR3 is 13 residues.

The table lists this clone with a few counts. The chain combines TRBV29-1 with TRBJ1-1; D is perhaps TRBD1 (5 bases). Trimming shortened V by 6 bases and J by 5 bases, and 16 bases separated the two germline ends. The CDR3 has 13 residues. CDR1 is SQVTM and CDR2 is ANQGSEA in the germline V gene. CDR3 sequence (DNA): TGCAGCGTCCTCAGGGCGGAGGGAACTGAAGCTTTCTTT. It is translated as CSVLRAEGTEAFF. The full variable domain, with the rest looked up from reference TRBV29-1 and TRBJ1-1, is SAVISQKPSRDICQRGTSLTIQCQVDSQVTMMFWYRQQPGQSLTLIATANQGSEATYESGFVIDKFPISRPNLTFSTLTVSNMSPEDSSIYLCSVLRAEGTEAFFGQGTRLTVV.

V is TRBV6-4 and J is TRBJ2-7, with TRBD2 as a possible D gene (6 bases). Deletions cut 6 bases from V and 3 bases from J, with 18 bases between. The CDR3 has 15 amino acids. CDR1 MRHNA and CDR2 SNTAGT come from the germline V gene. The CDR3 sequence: CASSERGLSRYEQYF. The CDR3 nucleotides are TGTGCCAGCAGCGAAAGGGGACTTAGCCGCTACGAGCAGTACTTC.

Here the CDR3 reads CASSAGQGTGELFF. In nucleotides, the CDR3 is TGTGCCAGCAGTGCCGGACAGGGGACCGGGGAGCTGTTTTTT. The chain has TRBV2 and TRBJ2-2; 9 nucleotides align to TRBD1. The germline V gene has CDR1 SNHLY and CDR2 FYNNEI. CDR3 size: 14 residues. V dropped 4 bases and J dropped 5; count of bases not matched to a gene: 2.

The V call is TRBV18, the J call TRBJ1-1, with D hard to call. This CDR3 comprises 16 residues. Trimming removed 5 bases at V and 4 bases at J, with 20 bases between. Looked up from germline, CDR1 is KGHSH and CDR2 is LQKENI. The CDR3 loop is CASSTTNGISRTEAFF. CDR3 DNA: TGTGCCAGCTCAACCACGAACGGGATTTCTCGCACTGAAGCTTTCTTT.

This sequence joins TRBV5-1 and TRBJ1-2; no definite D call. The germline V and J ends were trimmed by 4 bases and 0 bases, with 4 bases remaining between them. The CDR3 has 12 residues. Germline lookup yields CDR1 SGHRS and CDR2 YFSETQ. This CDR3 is CASSESNYGYTF. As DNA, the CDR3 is TGCGCCAGCAGCGAGTCTAACTATGGCTACACCTTC.

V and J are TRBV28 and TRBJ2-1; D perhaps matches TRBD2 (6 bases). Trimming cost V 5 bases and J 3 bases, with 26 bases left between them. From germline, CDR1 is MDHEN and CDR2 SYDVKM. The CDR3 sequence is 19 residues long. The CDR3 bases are TGTGCCAGCAGTACCCGACTAGGAGGTCCCTCCCTACTCTACAATGAGCAGTTCTTC. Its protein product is CASSTRLGGPSLLYNEQFF.

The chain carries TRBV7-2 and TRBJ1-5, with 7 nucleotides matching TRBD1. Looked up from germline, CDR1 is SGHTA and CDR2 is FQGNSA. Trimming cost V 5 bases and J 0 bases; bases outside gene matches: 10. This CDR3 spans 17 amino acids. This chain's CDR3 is CASSETGATYSNQPQHF. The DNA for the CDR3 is TGTGCCAGCAGCGAAACAGGGGCGACCTATAGCAATCAGCCCCAGCATTTT. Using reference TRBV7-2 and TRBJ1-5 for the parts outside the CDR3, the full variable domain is GAGVSQSPSNKVTEKGKDVELRCDPISGHTALYWYRQSLGQGLEFLIYFQGNSAPDKSGLPSDRFSAERTGGSVSTLTIQRTQQEDSAVYLCASSETGATYSNQPQHFGDGTRLSIL.

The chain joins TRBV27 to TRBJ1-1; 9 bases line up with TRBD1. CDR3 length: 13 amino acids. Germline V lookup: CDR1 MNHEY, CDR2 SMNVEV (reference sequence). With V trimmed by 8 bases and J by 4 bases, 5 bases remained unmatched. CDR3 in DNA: TGTGCCAGCCACGGACAGGGGCTCACTGAAGCTTTCTTT. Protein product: CASHGQGLTEAFF.

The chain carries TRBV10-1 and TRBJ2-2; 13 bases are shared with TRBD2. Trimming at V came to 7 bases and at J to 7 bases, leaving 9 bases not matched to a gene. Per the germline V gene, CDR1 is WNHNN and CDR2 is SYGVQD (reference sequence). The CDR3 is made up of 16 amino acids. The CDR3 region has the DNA TGCGCCAGCAAGGTCGGACTAGCGGGAGAGTACGGGGAGCTGTTTTTT. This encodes CASKVGLAGEYGELFF.